Listed below are T cell receptor beta chains from one sample, sequenced in a study of blood T cell repertoires in COVID-19. Sequenced by immunoSEQ multiplex PCR; TCRdb stores in-frame clones only, minus some. The data hold 90,000 or so clones, with approximately 88% observed a single time. The sequencing sample was made of peripheral blood. The receptors stem from a man between 60 and 70 years old with acute or convalescent COVID-19. Each CDR3 is given with its conserved first and last residue. The D gene is left open where the match is weak. The size entry is marked missing in some rows and otherwise reads once, few, many or a size class.

TRBV9	once	.	TRBJ2-7	CASSVGPNGGLREQYF	TGTGCCAGCAGCGTAGGCCCAAACGGTGGTCTCCGCGAGCAGTACTTC
TRBV10-3	.	TRBD2	TRBJ2-7	CAISPAGGNYEQYF	TGTGCCATCAGTCCGGCGGGGGGGAACTACGAGCAGTACTTC
TRBV11-1	.	TRBD1	TRBJ2-7	CASSWDRAYEQYF	TGTGCCAGCAGCTGGGACAGGGCATACGAGCAGTACTTC
TRBV29-1	.	TRBD1	TRBJ2-1	CSVVGTGQGEQFF	TGCAGCGTTGTGGGGACAGGTCAGGGTGAGCAGTTCTTC
TRBV10-3	.	.	TRBJ2-3	CAISESAAGTDTQYF	TGTGCCATCAGTGAGTCGGCCGCGGGGACAGATACGCAGTATTTT
TRBV18	.	.	TRBJ1-1	CASSPGRNTEAFF	TGTGCCAGCTCACCGGGGCGGAACACTGAAGCTTTCTTT
TRBV30	.	TRBD1	TRBJ1-3	CAWSVLGQGRNTIYF	TGTGCCTGGAGTGTTTTGGGACAGGGGCGAAACACCATATATTTT
TRBV7-9	.	TRBD2	TRBJ2-3	CASSSNSGRGTDTQYF	TGTGCCAGCAGTTCCAATAGCGGGAGAGGAACAGATACGCAGTATTTT
TRBV19	.	.	TRBJ2-5	CASSIGRQHLQETQYF	TGTGCCAGTAGTATCGGAAGACAGCACCTCCAAGAGACCCAGTACTTC
TRBV11-2	.	.	TRBJ2-1	CASSPAGFSSEQFF	TGTGCCAGCAGCCCGGCAGGGTTTTCCAGTGAGCAGTTCTTC
TRBV5-1	.	.	TRBJ2-7	CASSLQRQGSYEQYF	TGCGCCAGCAGCTTGCAGCGCCAGGGGTCCTACGAGCAGTACTTC
TRBV9	.	TRBD1	TRBJ1-2	CASSPPGQGYYGYTF	TGTGCCAGCAGCCCCCCGGGACAGGGGTACTATGGCTACACCTTC
TRBV3-1/TRBV3-2	.	.	TRBJ1-2	CASSPLDGRGGYTF	TGTGCCAGCAGCCCGTTGGATGGGCGGGGTGGCTACACCTTC
TRBV10-1	.	.	TRBJ2-1	CASSEWQSNEQFF	TGCGCCAGCAGTGAGTGGCAGTCCAATGAGCAGTTCTTC
TRBV6-2/TRBV6-3	.	TRBD2	TRBJ2-3	CASSYSKGTSGRGTDTQYF	TGTGCCAGCAGTTACTCGAAGGGGACTAGCGGGAGGGGGACAGATACGCAGTATTTT
TRBV18	once	TRBD1	TRBJ2-1	CASSSVPRTGVVIGYNEQFF	TGTGCCAGCTCATCAGTTCCGCGGACAGGGGTGGTTATAGGCTACAATGAGCAGTTCTTC
TRBV21-1	once	.	TRBJ2-1	CASSKGLTLSYYNEQFF	TGTGCCAGCAGCAAAGGGTTGACTCTCTCTTACTACAATGAGCAGTTCTTC
TRBV24-1	.	TRBD2	TRBJ2-3	CATSDLISGGDTDTQYF	TGTGCCACCAGTGATCTGATTAGCGGGGGTGACACAGATACGCAGTATTTT
TRBV19	.	.	TRBJ1-1	CASSRRDGGGGNTEAFF	TGTGCCAGTAGCAGGAGGGACGGCGGTGGGGGTAACACTGAAGCTTTCTTT
TRBV6-5	.	.	TRBJ1-5	CASTSGSNQPQHF	TGTGCCAGCACTTCCGGTAGCAATCAGCCCCAGCATTTT
TRBV13	few	TRBD2	TRBJ2-2	CASSLGPRLAGLTGELFF	TGTGCCAGCAGCTTAGGCCCAAGACTAGCGGGGTTAACCGGGGAGCTGTTTTTT
TRBV3-1/TRBV3-2	.	.	TRBJ2-5	CASSQGGKTQYF	TGTGCCAGCAGCCAAGGAGGGAAGACCCAGTACTTC
TRBV9	.	TRBD2	TRBJ2-1	CASSVDTSGYNEQFF	TGTGCCAGCAGCGTAGACACTAGCGGGTACAATGAGCAGTTCTTC
TRBV18	.	TRBD1	TRBJ1-5	CASSPGQSNQPQHF	TGTGCCAGCTCACCGGGACAGAGCAATCAGCCCCAGCATTTT
TRBV11-1	once	.	TRBJ2-3	CASSLRTDTQYF	TGTGCCAGCAGCTTGAGGACAGATACGCAGTATTTT
TRBV10-3	.	TRBD2	TRBJ2-1	CAITREGLREQFF	TGTGCCATCACCCGGGAGGGCCTCCGGGAGCAGTTCTTC
TRBV2	once	.	TRBJ1-5	CASRGDSNQPQHF	TGTGCCAGCAGAGGGGATAGCAATCAGCCCCAGCATTTT
TRBV5-4	.	TRBD2	TRBJ2-4	CASSLAPSGSYIQYF	TGTGCCAGCAGCTTGGCACCTAGCGGGAGTTACATTCAGTACTTC
TRBV20-1	.	.	TRBJ1-1	CSAKFGEAFF	TGCAGTGCCAAATTCGGGGAGGCTTTCTTT
TRBV7-9	.	.	TRBJ2-3	CASSRARADTQYF	TGTGCCAGCAGCCGCGCCAGGGCGGATACGCAGTATTTT
TRBV24-1	.	.	TRBJ1-5	CATSSTDNQPQHF	TGTGCCACCAGCTCGACAGACAATCAGCCCCAGCATTTT
TRBV9	once	TRBD1	TRBJ1-1	CASSAQGAMGTEAFF	TGTGCCAGCAGCGCCCAGGGGGCTATGGGCACTGAAGCTTTCTTT
TRBV5-4	.	TRBD1	TRBJ1-3	CASSSGIQGVDGNTIYF	TGTGCCAGCAGCTCAGGGATACAGGGGGTAGATGGAAACACCATATATTTT
TRBV19	few	TRBD1	TRBJ2-7	CASSPDRFSSYEQYF	TGTGCCAGTAGTCCGGACAGGTTTTCCTCCTACGAGCAGTACTTC
TRBV5-1	.	.	TRBJ1-1	CASSLVSVVNTEAFF	TGCGCCAGCAGCTTGGTGTCGGTCGTGAACACTGAAGCTTTCTTT
TRBV3-1/TRBV3-2	.	TRBD1	TRBJ2-1	CASSQGRQGWEQFF	TGTGCCAGCAGCCAAGGACGACAGGGATGGGAGCAGTTCTTC
TRBV6-5	.	.	TRBJ2-7	CASSYVQGTLLNQQYF	TGTGCCAGCAGTTACGTACAGGGTACCCTATTAAACCAGCAGTACTTC
TRBV9	.	.	TRBJ1-1	CASSATVDSYTEAFF	TGTGCCAGCAGCGCTACCGTTGACAGTTACACTGAAGCTTTCTTT
TRBV5-1	.	.	TRBJ2-3	CASSFGLLSTDTQYF	TGCGCCAGCAGCTTTGGCCTACTAAGCACAGATACGCAGTATTTT
TRBV6-2/TRBV6-3	.	TRBD1	TRBJ2-5	CASSPPSRQGAETQYF	TGTGCCAGCAGCCCCCCCTCGCGACAGGGTGCGGAGACCCAGTACTTC
TRBV3-1/TRBV3-2	.	TRBD2	TRBJ2-2	CASSQETASGTGELFF	TGTGCCAGCAGCCAAGAAACAGCTAGCGGGACCGGGGAGCTGTTTTTT
TRBV6-5	.	TRBD1	TRBJ1-5	CASKMTGSNQPQHF	TGTGCCAGCAAGATGACAGGGAGCAATCAGCCCCAGCATTTT
TRBV5-4	.	TRBD1	TRBJ2-1	CASSRDRATYNEQFF	TGTGCCAGCAGCCGGGACAGGGCCACCTACAATGAGCAGTTCTTC
TRBV10-2	once	TRBD1	TRBJ1-4	CASSEGQGITNEKLFF	TGCGCCAGCAGTGAGGGACAGGGGATCACTAATGAAAAACTGTTTTTT
TRBV5-1	.	TRBD1	TRBJ1-1	CASSNPGTGENTEAFF	TGCGCCAGCAGCAATCCCGGGACAGGGGAGAACACTGAAGCTTTCTTT
TRBV11-2	few	TRBD1	TRBJ2-6	CASSLIQGSGANVLTF	TGTGCCAGCAGCTTAATACAGGGGTCTGGGGCCAACGTCCTGACTTTC
TRBV6-5	.	TRBD1	TRBJ2-7	CASSNDRGSYEQYF	TGTGCCAGCAGTAACGACAGGGGGTCCTACGAGCAGTACTTC
TRBV13	.	.	TRBJ2-7	CASSLVPREQYF	TGTGCCAGCAGCTTAGTTCCCCGCGAGCAGTACTTC
TRBV12-3/TRBV12-4	.	.	TRBJ1-2	CASSYTGRGYTF	TGTGCCAGCAGTTATACAGGTCGGGGCTACACCTTC
TRBV20-1	once	.	TRBJ1-1	CSASTGWITEAFF	TGCAGTGCTAGTACAGGGTGGATCACTGAAGCTTTCTTT
TRBV29-1	.	.	TRBJ1-1	CSVLGGTEAFF	TGCAGCGTCCTAGGGGGCACTGAAGCTTTCTTT
TRBV15	.	.	TRBJ2-7	CATSPYRETYEQYF	TGTGCCACCAGCCCCTATCGGGAAACCTACGAGCAGTACTTC
TRBV28	once	TRBD1	TRBJ2-5	CASSFMGQGGETQYF	TGTGCCAGCAGTTTTATGGGACAGGGCGGGGAGACCCAGTACTTC
TRBV12-5	.	.	TRBJ2-7	CASGPLSATWEEQYF	TGTGCTAGTGGTCCTCTTTCCGCAACCTGGGAGGAGCAGTACTTC
TRBV13	.	.	TRBJ2-7	CASSLAGSHSYEQYF	TGTGCCAGCAGCTTAGCAGGGTCCCATTCCTACGAGCAGTACTTC
TRBV6-5	.	TRBD1	TRBJ1-5	CASSYRQGQRQPQHF	TGTGCCAGCAGTTACAGACAGGGGCAGAGACAGCCCCAGCATTTT